These 32 T cell receptor beta chains were all obtained from the same sample, sequenced in a study of OX40 agonist ivuxolimab in advanced cancers. Data came from immunoSEQ multiplex PCR; TCRdb stores just in-frame clones and leaves some out. The sample has about 58,000 clones; around 90% are singletons. The source material was CD4+ or CD8+ T cells sorted from blood, sampled in a trial of the OX40 agonist ivuxolimab. All receptors derive from an adult with an advanced solid tumor such as melanoma, head and neck, liver or kidney cancer.

With respect to this clone: A read error may account for a junction end that differs from germline. Here the CDR3 reads CASRVTGGWIF. DNA for the CDR3: TGTGCCAGCAGAGTGACTGGGGGGTGGATCTTC. The rearrangement joins TRBV2 to TRBJ2-1; maybe TRBD2 (6 bases). CDR3 length: 11 residues. Germline V lookup: CDR1 SNHLY, CDR2 FYNNEI.

The chain links TRBV19 to TRBJ2-2; D may match TRBD1 or TRBD2 (5 bases each). Germline CDR1 reads LNHDA; CDR2 reads SQIVND (reference sequence). Trimming pared 6 bases from V and 0 bases from J, leaving 11 bases between. The CDR3 is 15 residues long. The CDR3 DNA reads as TGTGCCAGTAGACCGGGACGGACGAACACCGGGGAGCTGTTTTTT. Translating it yields CASRPGRTNTGELFF. The complete variable domain, with remaining parts taken from reference TRBV19 and TRBJ2-2, reads DGGITQSPKYLFRKEGQNVTLSCEQNLNHDAMYWYRQDPGQGLRLIYYSQIVNDFQKGDIAEGYSVSREKKESFPLTVTSAQKNPTAFYLCASRPGRTNTGELFFGEGSRLTVL.

The rearrangement links TRBV11-2 to TRBJ2-1, with a possible D match to TRBD2 (7 bases). The CDR3 totals 15 residues. Trimming cost V 0 bases and J 12 bases, with 18 bases left between them. Germline CDR1 reads SGHAT; CDR2 reads FQNNGV. The CDR3 DNA is TGTGCCAGCAGCTTAGACGGCGGGAGAATCAGGGGGCAGTTCTTC. Amino acids: CASSLDGGRIRGQFF.

This clone has a handful of counts. The chain couples TRBV11-2 to TRBJ2-1; D unresolved. V gave up 5 bases and J gave up 8 bases, with 7 bases separating them. The CDR3 has 11 amino acids. Germline CDR1 is SGHAT and CDR2 is FQNNGV. CDR3 nucleotides: TGTGCCAGCAGCCCCCTCTATGAGCAGTTCTTC. Translation: CASSPLYEQFF. Supplemented by reference TRBV11-2 and TRBJ2-1, the full variable domain reads EAGVAQSPRYKIIEKRQSVAFWCNPISGHATLYWYQQILGQGPKLLIQFQNNGVVDDSQLPKDRFSAERLKGVDSTLKIQPAKLEDSAVYLCASSPLYEQFFGPGTRLTVL.

The J gene is TRBJ2-3, the V gene TRBV4-1; 8 bases align to TRBD2. This CDR3 has 17 amino acids. Trimming at V came to 2 bases and at J to 4 bases, leaving 11 bases not matched to a gene. Germline loops: CDR1 MGHRA, CDR2 YSYEKL. CDR3 residues: CASSQLSPGLGPDTQYF. The CDR3 DNA follows: TGCGCCAGCAGCCAACTTTCACCGGGACTAGGCCCAGATACGCAGTATTTT.

This rearrangement joins TRBV28 to TRBJ2-3, with 8 bases identical to TRBD2. With V trimmed by 3 bases and J by 3 bases, 11 bases remained unmatched. CDR3 length: 17 residues. The germline CDR1 and CDR2 sequences are MDHEN and SYDVKM. The DNA of the CDR3 is TGTGCCAGCAGTTTCGGCCTGACTAGCGAGGCGACAGATACGCAGTATTTT. Residues: CASSFGLTSEATDTQYF.

This clone was counted once. CDR3 bases: TGTGCCAGCAGCTTCGCTAGACTTGATACGCAGTATTTT. It yields the protein CASSFARLDTQYF. The chain couples TRBV5-4 to TRBJ2-3; D unresolved. Germline CDR1 is SGHNT and CDR2 is YYREEE (reference sequence). The CDR3 is 13 amino acids. Trimming pared 2 bases from V and 6 bases from J, leaving 10 bases between.

The chain has TRBV2 and TRBJ1-1, with D uncertain. The CDR3 has 12 amino acids. Per germline, CDR1 SNHLY and CDR2 FYNNEI. V was clipped by 5 bases and J by 3 bases, with 7 bases between them. CDR3 coding DNA: TGTGCCAGCAGTCCGACATACACTGAAGCTTTCTTT. Its protein is CASSPTYTEAFF.

This chain connects TRBV6-5 to TRBJ2-3, with D unresolved. This CDR3 comprises 14 residues. V shed 4 bases and J shed 0 bases, with 8 bases lying between them. Germline CDR1 MNHEY, CDR2 SVGAGI. The CDR3 loop is CASSSMTSTDTQYF. The CDR3 nucleotides are TGTGCCAGCAGTTCCATGACTAGCACAGATACGCAGTATTTT.

The CDR3: CSVEGQGGTEAFF. The CDR3 DNA is TGCAGCGTTGAGGGGCAGGGTGGCACTGAAGCTTTCTTT. The chain recombines TRBV29-1 with TRBJ1-1, with D maybe TRBD1 (5 bases). Trimming pared 3 bases from V and 4 bases from J, leaving 12 bases between. CDR3 size: 13 residues. Per germline, CDR1 SQVTM and CDR2 ANQGSEA. The complete variable domain, with remaining parts taken from reference TRBV29-1 and TRBJ1-1, reads SAVISQKPSRDICQRGTSLTIQCQVDSQVTMMFWYRQQPGQSLTLIATANQGSEATYESGFVIDKFPISRPNLTFSTLTVSNMSPEDSSIYLCSVEGQGGTEAFFGQGTRLTVV.

This clone was seen only once. The CDR3 bases are TGCGCCAGCAGCCGGGACAGCTACAATGAGCAGTTCTTC. This sequence encodes CASSRDSYNEQFF. The chain uses TRBV5-1 and TRBJ2-1; 7 positions agree with TRBD1. Germline values: CDR1 SGHRS, CDR2 YFSETQ. The CDR3 runs 13 residues. V trimming: 4 bases; J trimming: 3 bases; junction bases outside the gene matches: 1.

The table lists this clone with a few counts. This rearrangement joins TRBV6-5 to TRBJ2-3, with 8 bases aligning to TRBD2. The CDR3 has 15 residues. The germline CDR1 and CDR2 sequences are MNHEY and SVGAGI. V shed 3 bases, J shed 4 bases, and the junction held 6 bases outside the gene matches. CDR3 DNA: TGTGCCAGCAGTTATGGGACTAGTCCCCCAGATACGCAGTATTTT. Encoded protein: CASSYGTSPPDTQYF.

The rearrangement joins TRBV19 to TRBJ1-5, with 8 bases that match TRBD1. The V gene end was trimmed by 0 bases and the J gene end by 2 bases; junction bases not matched to a gene: 12. The CDR3 sequence is 19 residues long. Germline V gives CDR1 LNHDA, CDR2 SQIVND (reference sequence). This chain's CDR3 is CASSIDLAAGGRGNQPQHF. The CDR3 nucleotides are TGTGCCAGTAGTATAGATTTAGCGGCAGGGGGCCGCGGCAATCAGCCCCAGCATTTT.

The rearrangement uses TRBV28 and TRBJ2-7, with TRBD1 matching 7 bases. V was clipped by 5 bases and J by 4 bases; unmatched bases: 8. CDR1 is MDHEN and CDR2 is SYDVKM in the germline V gene. CDR3 length equals 14 residues. The CDR3 nucleotides read TGTGCCAGCAGTAACCGACAGGGACCTTACGAGCAGTACTTC. It is translated as CASSNRQGPYEQYF. The full variable domain, its missing parts supplied by reference TRBV28 and TRBJ2-7, is DVKVTQSSRYLVKRTGEKVFLECVQDMDHENMFWYRQDPGLGLRLIYFSYDVKMKEKGDIPEGYSVSREKKERFSLILESASTNQTSMYLCASSNRQGPYEQYFGPGTRLTVT.

Only a few counts were recorded for this clone. The V gene is TRBV11-3, the J gene TRBJ2-7, with D perhaps TRBD1 (5 bases). This CDR3 spans 16 amino acids. Germline assignment: CDR1 SGHNT and CDR2 YENEEA. Trimming removed 5 bases at V and 2 bases at J, with 19 bases between. In DNA form, the CDR3 reads TGTGCCAGCAGCACCACAGTGGACATCCACCCCTACGAGCAGTACTTC. It is translated as CASSTTVDIHPYEQYF.

The V call is TRBV20-1, the J call TRBJ2-5, with a weak D call TRBD1 (5 bases). The CDR3 loop spans 11 amino acids. Germline assignment: CDR1 DFQATT and CDR2 SNEGSKA (reference sequence). Between the trimmed V and J ends, which lost 7 bases and 5 bases, there was a span of 11 bases. The CDR3, as DNA: TGCAGTGTTGACAGTGGGGAGACCCAGTACTTC. Protein product: CSVDSGETQYF.

There are a few counts of this clone. The CDR3, as DNA: TGTGCCAGCAGCAATTCTTACAATGAGCAGTTCTTC. Protein sequence: CASSNSYNEQFF. This chain uses TRBV11-2 with TRBJ2-1; D ambiguous. The germline V and J ends were trimmed by 5 bases and 4 bases, with 6 bases remaining between them. Germline CDR1 and CDR2: SGHAT and FQNNGV. The CDR3 covers 12 residues. Supplemented by reference TRBV11-2 and TRBJ2-1, the full variable domain reads EAGVAQSPRYKIIEKRQSVAFWCNPISGHATLYWYQQILGQGPKLLIQFQNNGVVDDSQLPKDRFSAERLKGVDSTLKIQPAKLEDSAVYLCASSNSYNEQFFGPGTRLTVL.

This clone was recorded a few times. J is TRBJ2-2 and V is TRBV5-1, with 9 positions matching TRBD2. The CDR3 is made up of 14 amino acids. CDR1 is SGHRS and CDR2 is YFSETQ in the germline V gene. V shed 4 bases and J 6 bases; nucleotides not matched to a gene: 4. CDR3 loop: CASSETSGSGELFF. In DNA, the CDR3 is TGCGCCAGCAGCGAGACTAGCGGATCCGGGGAGCTGTTTTTT.

The V gene is TRBV27, the J gene TRBJ1-2, with D tentatively TRBD1 (6 bases). This CDR3 is 15 amino acids long. Germline-derived CDR1 and CDR2 are MNHEY and SMNVEV (reference sequence). V lost 0 bases and J 4 bases, leaving 12 bases between the germline ends. The CDR3 loop is CASSLSGGVGYGYTF. The CDR3 DNA follows: TGTGCCAGCAGTTTATCGGGGGGCGTAGGCTATGGCTACACCTTC.

The chain carries TRBV2 and TRBJ2-2; D tentatively reads TRBD1 or TRBD2 (6 bases each). This CDR3 region has 13 residues. V was pared by 7 bases and J by 6 bases, with 12 bases between. Germline lookup yields CDR1 SNHLY and CDR2 FYNNEI. The CDR3 sequence: CASTSRGAGELFF. The DNA of the CDR3 is TGTGCCAGCACCTCGAGGGGGGCCGGGGAGCTGTTTTTT.

This sequence joins TRBV5-1 and TRBJ2-2, with 7 bases lining up with TRBD1. After removal of 0 bases from V and 1 base from J, the junction contained 3 bases not matched to a gene. Germline V lookup: CDR1 SGHRS, CDR2 YFSETQ. The CDR3 extends over 16 amino acids. This chain's CDR3 is CASSLGRTGNTGELFF. The CDR3 region has the DNA TGCGCCAGCAGCTTGGGGAGGACAGGGAACACCGGGGAGCTGTTTTTT.

The rearrangement joins TRBV2 to TRBJ1-1; D remains ambiguous. Trimming took 2 bases from V and 3 from J, leaving 10 bases between them. CDR1 and CDR2 (germline): SNHLY, FYNNEI. The CDR3 contains 14 residues. The CDR3 bases are TGTGCCAGCAGTGAAATAACCGGACACACTGAAGCTTTCTTT. Protein sequence: CASSEITGHTEAFF.

The sample holds one count of this clone. The chain employs TRBV5-6 and TRBJ2-5; D is unclear. Germline-derived CDR1 and CDR2 are SGHDT and YYEEEE. There are 11 residues in the CDR3. V lost 5 bases to trimming and J lost 5 bases, with 7 bases between them. The CDR3 spells CASRARETQYF. The CDR3 DNA reads as TGTGCCAGCAGGGCGCGGGAGACCCAGTACTTC.

The chain carries TRBV15 and TRBJ1-2, with 10 bases matching TRBD1. Per germline, CDR1 LNHNV and CDR2 YYDKDF (reference sequence). Trimming cost V 8 bases and J 4 bases; bases outside gene matches: 10. The CDR3 is made up of 15 amino acids. The CDR3 region is CATRDPRQGAYGYTF. CDR3 bases: TGTGCCACCCGCGACCCCCGACAGGGGGCCTATGGCTACACCTTC.

The chain carries TRBV2 and TRBJ2-2, with D maybe TRBD1 (5 bases). The germline V and J ends were trimmed by 3 bases and 5 bases, with 10 bases remaining between them. CDR3 size: 14 residues. The V gene's germline CDR1 is SNHLY and CDR2 FYNNEI. The CDR3 sequence is CASSEIAGTGELFF. CDR3 coding DNA: TGTGCCAGCAGTGAGATCGCAGGGACCGGGGAGCTGTTTTTT.

This clone has only one observation. CDR3 in amino acids: CASSIAGAGKNIQYF. CDR3 in DNA: TGTGCCAGCAGTATAGCGGGAGCTGGGAAAAACATTCAGTACTTC. The rearrangement uses TRBV2 and TRBJ2-4, with 9 nucleotides matching TRBD2. The germline CDR1 and CDR2 sequences are SNHLY and FYNNEI. There are 15 residues in the CDR3. The junction had 6 bases not matched to a gene; V was cut back by 5 bases and J by 4 bases.

This clone appeared a few times. CDR3 sequence reads: CASSRPPQDGYTF. The CDR3 nucleotides are TGCGCCAGCAGCCGCCCTCCCCAGGACGGCTACACCTTC. This chain links TRBV4-1 with TRBJ1-2; D uncertain. The V end lost 4 bases, the J end lost 8 bases, and 14 bases lay between the germline ends. Looked up from germline, CDR1 is MGHRA and CDR2 is YSYEKL. The CDR3 has 13 residues.

The chain combines TRBV7-9 with TRBJ1-1; no clear D. CDR1 is SEHNR and CDR2 is FQNEAQ in the germline V gene (reference sequence). V lost 2 bases and J 2 bases, leaving 9 bases between the germline ends. The CDR3 runs 14 residues. The CDR3, as DNA: TGTGCCAGCAGCTTACTACAAGCCAACACTGAAGCTTTCTTT. Amino acids: CASSLLQANTEAFF.

In this sample, this clone turned up once. The rearrangement joins TRBV30 to TRBJ2-5; TRBD1 is a possible D gene (6 bases). Germline V gene sequence: CDR1 GTSNPN, CDR2 SVGIG (reference sequence). The CDR3 runs to 14 residues. V was cut by 0 bases and J by 2 bases, with 10 bases left in between. The CDR3, as DNA: TGTGCCTGGAGTGTCTCTGGACAGCAAGAGACCCAGTACTTC. It codes for CAWSVSGQQETQYF.

This clone has just one count. V is TRBV30 and J is TRBJ2-1, with D perhaps TRBD2 (6 bases). Per the germline V gene, CDR1 is GTSNPN and CDR2 is SVGIG (reference sequence). The CDR3 consists of 13 residues. V lost 0 bases, J lost 9 bases, and 12 bases lay in between. In DNA form, the CDR3 reads TGTGCCTGGAGTGTAAAGGCGGAGGGTGAGCAGTTCTTC. Protein product: CAWSVKAEGEQFF. Full variable domain (remainder filled in from reference TRBV30 and TRBJ2-1): SQTIHQWPATLVQPVGSPLSLECTVEGTSNPNLYWYRQAAGRGLQLLFYSVGIGQISSEVPQNLSASRPQDRQFILSSKKLLLSDSGFYLCAWSVKAEGEQFFGPGTRLTVL.

Remarks on this clone: The same CDR3 also results from other DNA sequences found in this sample. The chain recombines TRBV11-1 with TRBJ2-7, with 8 bases lining up with TRBD2. The CDR3 covers 14 residues. V gave up 6 bases and J gave up 4 bases; unmatched junction bases: 8. From germline, CDR1 is SGHAT and CDR2 FQDESV (reference sequence). The CDR3 DNA sequence: TGTGCCAGCAGTTCCACTAGCGGCTCTTACGAGCAGTACTTC. Its translation: CASSSTSGSYEQYF.

This clone was recorded only once. The rearrangement joins TRBV19 to TRBJ1-2; D possibly corresponds to TRBD1 (6 bases). Germline values: CDR1 LNHDA, CDR2 SQIVND (reference sequence). With 3 bases removed from V and 4 bases from J, the gap between germline ends came to 24 bases. The length of the CDR3 is 18 residues. In DNA, the CDR3 is TGTGCCAGTAGTATCCAGTCCGGCTCTTTCAGGGGCGGCTATGGCTACACCTTC. Protein sequence: CASSIQSGSFRGGYGYTF. The complete variable domain, with remaining parts taken from reference TRBV19 and TRBJ1-2, reads DGGITQSPKYLFRKEGQNVTLSCEQNLNHDAMYWYRQDPGQGLRLIYYSQIVNDFQKGDIAEGYSVSREKKESFPLTVTSAQKNPTAFYLCASSIQSGSFRGGYGYTFGSGTRLTVV.